Below are 18 T cell receptor beta chains sequenced from a single sample in a study of graft-versus-host responses after intestinal transplantation listed by TCRdb under 2021. The time point label of this sample denotes: cells obtained before transplantation from donor or recipient. No antigen has been identified for these receptors. Library preparation used the immunoSEQ multiplex PCR assay. TCRdb provides this immuneACCESS table in a form limited to in-frame rearrangements. Some clones are lacking; in checked studies, under half of them reflect an unresolved V gene, and why the rest are absent is not known. The sample table shows around 90,000 clones, and 80% to 95% are seen once. Clones ranked in the top ten supply approximately 0.07% of the sample. The specimen comprised unstimulated CD8+ T cells sorted from spleen or lymph node cells, sampled before transplant. These receptors were obtained from a human donor who was the organ donor for an intestinal transplant.

The genes are TRBV25-1 and TRBJ2-3, with D unclear. V gave up 2 bases and J gave up 2 bases, with 14 bases separating them. This CDR3 comprises 16 residues. Germline V gene lookup returns CDR1 MGHDK and CDR2 SYGVNS. Here the CDR3 reads CASSERPPSDTDTQYF. The DNA of the CDR3 is TGTGCCAGCAGTGAACGGCCGCCTAGTGACACAGATACGCAGTATTTT.

DNA of the CDR3: TGTGCCAGCAGCTCCTGGCAGTCTAGCGGTCCCTACGAGCAGTACTTC. It translates to CASSSWQSSGPYEQYF. The chain links TRBV5-4 to TRBJ2-7; 7 positions match TRBD2. Germline-derived CDR1 and CDR2 are SGHNT and YYREEE (reference sequence). The CDR3 consists of 16 residues. Losses at the gene ends were 3 bases for V and 2 bases for J; bases not matched to a gene: 11.

This chain uses TRBV5-1 with TRBJ1-1; a weak D match, TRBD1 (5 bases). Germline V gives CDR1 SGHRS, CDR2 YFSETQ. V was shortened by 2 bases and J by 3 bases, with 20 bases between the two germline ends. The CDR3 is 17 amino acids. CDR3 protein: CASSLGGSGVSDTEAFF. In DNA form, the CDR3 reads TGCGCCAGCAGCTTAGGCGGATCGGGGGTATCCGACACTGAAGCTTTCTTT. The full variable domain, its missing parts supplied by reference TRBV5-1 and TRBJ1-1, is KAGVTQTPRYLIKTRGQQVTLSCSPISGHRSVSWYQQTPGQGLQFLFEYFSETQRNKGNFPGRFSGRQFSNSRSEMNVSTLELGDSALYLCASSLGGSGVSDTEAFFGQGTRLTVV.

V gene TRBV6-1 combines with J gene TRBJ2-5; 8 bases fit TRBD2. Per the germline V gene, CDR1 is MNHNS and CDR2 is SASEGT. Losses at the gene ends were 3 bases for V and 3 bases for J; bases not matched to a gene: 9. CDR3 length: 16 residues. CDR3 coding DNA: TGTGCCAGCAGTGATCCGGTCATAGCGGGGAAAGAGACCCAGTACTTC. Its translation: CASSDPVIAGKETQYF.

The CDR3 DNA follows: TGTGCCAGCAGTCTTGGGGGACTACGGGAGACCCAGTACTTC. This translates into CASSLGGLRETQYF. The chain couples TRBV28 to TRBJ2-5; TRBD2 matches at 7 bases. The J segment lost 5 bases and the V segment lost 5 bases, leaving 8 bases of the junction unmatched. CDR1 is MDHEN, CDR2 SYDVKM, per germline. The CDR3 sequence is 14 residues long.

The V and J genes are TRBV5-5 and TRBJ2-7; 7 bases align to TRBD1. This CDR3 has 16 residues. J gave up 0 bases and V 6 bases, and 12 bases lay outside the gene matches. The germline CDR1 and CDR2 sequences are SGHKS and YYEKEE (reference sequence). CDR3 sequence (DNA): TGTGCCAGCACCCCGCAATCCGGGACAGTCTCCTACGAGCAGTACTTC. Translated, it gives CASTPQSGTVSYEQYF.

The J gene is TRBJ1-5, the V gene TRBV19; 9 bases are a match to TRBD1. The CDR3 is 16 amino acids. Germline V CDR1 and CDR2: LNHDA, SQIVND (reference sequence). V lost 5 bases to trimming and J lost 0 bases; unmatched junction nucleotides: 5. Written as DNA, the CDR3 is TGTGCCAGTAGTCAATGGACAGGGGATAGCAATCAGCCCCAGCATTTT. This encodes CASSQWTGDSNQPQHF.

The chain is built from TRBV9 and TRBJ1-1; possible D gene TRBD1, 5 bases. The CDR3 is 16 residues long. CDR1 and CDR2 (germline): SGDLS, YYNGEE. With 0 bases removed from V and 5 bases from J, the gap between germline ends came to 17 bases. This CDR3 is CASSVEFVPGITEAFF. The DNA of the CDR3 is TGTGCCAGCAGCGTAGAGTTTGTCCCAGGGATTACTGAAGCTTTCTTT.

Concerning this clone: A junction boundary mismatches the germline segment, possibly from a read error. The V call is TRBV7-3, the J call TRBJ2-2, with 7 nucleotides matching TRBD1. CDR1 is SGHTA and CDR2 is FQGTGA in the germline V gene. The length of the CDR3 is 13 residues. For the CDR3, the DNA is TGTGCCAGCAGCATAACAGGGGCCGGGGAGCTGTTTTTT. It codes for CASSITGAGELFF.

The chain uses TRBV19 and TRBJ1-5; a possible D gene is TRBD1 (6 bases). This CDR3 has 17 residues. V shed 1 base and J shed 2 bases, with 15 bases lying between them. CDR1 LNHDA and CDR2 SQIVND come from the germline V gene (reference sequence). The CDR3 region has the DNA TGTGCCAGTAGTATAGTTTGGGGATACAGGGGCAATCAGCCCCAGCATTTT. Translation gives CASSIVWGYRGNQPQHF.

The chain has TRBV7-9 and TRBJ2-7; 9 nucleotides line up with TRBD1. With V trimmed by 0 bases and J by 5 bases, 8 bases remained unmatched. CDR3 length: 16 amino acids. Germline CDR1 reads SEHNR; CDR2 reads FQNEAQ (reference sequence). The CDR3 spells CASSLARRDRVDEQYF. CDR3 DNA sequence: TGTGCCAGCAGCTTAGCCCGACGGGACAGGGTAGACGAGCAGTACTTC.

The chain recombines TRBV9 with TRBJ2-7; D is possibly TRBD2 (5 bases). Germline values: CDR1 SGDLS, CDR2 YYNGEE. This CDR3 is built from 15 residues. V was cut by 0 bases and J by 6 bases, with 16 bases left in between. The CDR3 DNA reads as TGTGCCAGCAGCGTAGACAAGTGGGAGAGGTCCGAGCAGTACTTC. It encodes CASSVDKWERSEQYF.

The chain uses TRBV28 and TRBJ2-3; TRBD1 is a possible D gene (7 bases). V gave up 5 bases and J gave up 2 bases, with 23 bases separating them. CDR1 and CDR2 from the germline V gene are MDHEN and SYDVKM. The length of the CDR3 is 18 residues. The CDR3 protein is CASSLPGGRRIFTDTQYF. CDR3 nucleotide sequence: TGTGCCAGCAGTCTCCCAGGGGGGCGGAGAATTTTCACAGATACGCAGTATTTT. Full variable domain (outside the CDR3, taken from reference TRBV28 and TRBJ2-3): DVKVTQSSRYLVKRTGEKVFLECVQDMDHENMFWYRQDPGLGLRLIYFSYDVKMKEKGDIPEGYSVSREKKERFSLILESASTNQTSMYLCASSLPGGRRIFTDTQYFGPGTRLTVL.

This clone showed up just once. The J gene is TRBJ1-1, the V gene TRBV10-3; the D is unclear. V lost 2 bases, J lost 3 bases, and 13 bases lay in between. The CDR3 covers 15 residues. CDR1 is ENHRY and CDR2 is SYGVKD in the germline V gene. The CDR3 DNA reads as TGTGCCATCAGTGAGGGTCCCACCACGGACACTGAAGCTTTCTTT. Translation gives CAISEGPTTDTEAFF.

Only one count was recorded for this clone. V gene TRBV30 combines with J gene TRBJ1-1; 7 bases agree with TRBD1. This CDR3 has 22 residues. The J segment lost 1 base and the V segment lost 5 bases, leaving 31 bases of the junction unmatched. Germline CDR1 is GTSNPN and CDR2 is SVGIG (reference sequence). The CDR3 nucleotides are TGTGCCTGGGGCTTAGACAGGGAGACCTTTGTGGGGGGTTTATGGTGGAACACTGAAGCTTTCTTT. Encoded protein: CAWGLDRETFVGGLWWNTEAFF.

The chain uses TRBV28 and TRBJ1-2; D is uncertain. Trimming removed 8 bases at V and 1 base at J, with 17 bases between. The V gene's germline CDR1 is MDHEN and CDR2 SYDVKM. There are 15 residues in the CDR3. CDR3 nucleotide sequence: TGTGCCAGCCTGGAGGGCAGCTCATTTAACTATGGCTACACCTTC. Encoded protein: CASLEGSSFNYGYTF.

This clone appeared a single time. The chain has TRBV6-5 and TRBJ2-5; 9 bases map to TRBD2. Trimming cost V 5 bases and J 4 bases; bases outside gene matches: 5. Germline-derived CDR1 and CDR2 are MNHEY and SVGAGI. CDR3 size: 14 residues. CDR3 sequence (DNA): TGTGCCAGCAGTCTAGCGGGATCAGGAGAGACCCAGTACTTC. This codes for CASSLAGSGETQYF.

J is TRBJ2-1 and V is TRBV6-1, with 9 bases aligning to TRBD2. Looked up from germline, CDR1 is MNHNS and CDR2 is SASEGT. The CDR3 contains 17 residues. V lost 2 bases, J lost 7 bases, and 12 bases stayed unmatched. The chain's CDR3 is CASSEWGVAGVNNEQFF. The CDR3 DNA follows: TGTGCCAGCAGTGAATGGGGGGTAGCGGGAGTGAATAATGAGCAGTTCTTC.